Listed below are T cell receptor beta chains from one sample, sequenced in a study of spatial heterogeneity in lung cancer. TCRdb redid the calling of the 5' RACE reads with MiXCR, one entry per CDR3 protein. The sample carries 35,000 to 40,000 distinct CDR3 sequences, roughly 6.5% recorded once. The specimen comprised PBMCs, sampled at surgery. The receptors were gathered from a female donor with early-stage non-small cell lung cancer. Each CDR3 is given with its conserved first and last residue.

cdr3_aa | v_call
CASSSPGTDLNYGYTF | TRBV7-2
CASSPQFSGGQETQYF | TRBV3-1
CASSLVGDRYEQYF | TRBV12-3/TRBV12-4
CASSPRGDISYNEQFF | TRBV9
CASSFNTGTGGDTQYF | TRBV7-9
CASSLSLGEQYF | TRBV12-3/TRBV12-4
CATSLTGQDNEQFF | TRBV24-1
CASRPGTEGGYTF | TRBV2
CASSPRDRGREQYF | TRBV7-9
CASSFTSGSYEQYF | TRBV7-8
CASSLPGGLRSTGELFF | TRBV5-1
CSATSQDRINYGYTF | TRBV20-1
CASSYSLGGTEAFF | TRBV6-5
CASSWDSSDEQYF | TRBV28
CASSSTGNTGELFF | TRBV5-4
CASSYGLAQNTGELFF | TRBV6-5
CASSLETGKYGYTF | TRBV5-1
CATSDTGTWNTGELFF | TRBV24-1
CSAPRDTQETQYF | TRBV20-1
CASRLADSDTQYF | TRBV6-5
CASSLTPGTGSYNEQFF | TRBV5-1
CASSQEGRDYTGELFF | TRBV2
CASSRGTGSKGRTEAFF | TRBV7-9
CASSSGTGDYEQYF | TRBV6-5
CASSQVPSGDETQYF | TRBV3-1
CSVGWASGTNTGELFF | TRBV29-1
CASSYFTGQPQHF | TRBV6-5
CASSRTQSNQPQHF | TRBV6-2/TRBV6-3
CASSFEGLYGYTF | TRBV12-3/TRBV12-4
CASSLDWMGSNQPQHF | TRBV7-2
CASSPSGSTDTQYF | TRBV18
CASRALLGNSETQYF | TRBV6-5